This section outlines one T cell receptor (beta chain) sequence together with its context. This entry comes from a study of blood T cell repertoires in COVID-19. Across the study: Specimens from acute and convalescent COVID-19 originated in the United States, Italy and Spain. From T cells, B-cell-depleted T cells, or PBMCs came the material, which was cDNA or gDNA.

Per the germline V gene, CDR1 is LNHDA and CDR2 is SQIVND (reference sequence). V shed 3 bases and J shed 3 bases, with 13 bases lying between them. CDR3 length equals 15 residues. Per the original methods: From reference gene primer amplification, estimates of nucleated cell counts were derived. Produced via immunoSEQ multiplex PCR; TCRdb's table is partial and in-frame only. That table furnishes V, J and clone size, whereas the DNA furnished D and trimming. The sample lists about 270,000 clones, over 75% occurring once. The source of this sequence is a woman in her 50s with acute or convalescent COVID-19. J is TRBJ2-3 and V is TRBV19; D gene ambiguous. The sequenced material came from peripheral blood. For the CDR3, the DNA is TGTGCCAGTAGTATGAGCGTAGTCGGTACAGATACGCAGTATTTT. Amino acid sequence: CASSMSVVGTDTQYF.